Listed here are 31 T cell receptor beta chains from one sample, sequenced in a study of T cell repertoires in cytomegalovirus infection. TCRdb used MiXCR to reprocess the reads, holding one entry per CDR3 protein. Altogether fewer than 550,000 distinct CDR3 sequences are present, about 30% being singletons, with the ten largest covering around 13%. Sequencing was carried out using PBMCs. Every receptor here comes from a human donor in good health (CMV status not recorded). Some clones in this sample may be carry-over from other donors' samples.

V and J are TRBV12-3 or TRBV12-4 and TRBJ1-2, with D perhaps matching TRBD1 (6 bases). The CDR3 runs 15 residues. The V and J ends lost 6 bases and 5 bases respectively, with 19 bases between them. The CDR3 region is CASRPLAGVGYGYTF. The CDR3 DNA is TGTGCCAGCAGACCCTTAGCAGGGGTGGGGTATGGCTACACCTTC.

This clonotype has at least ten counts. This rearrangement joins TRBV6-2 or TRBV6-3 to TRBJ2-2; D unclear. V lost 6 bases and J lost 4, with 18 bases in between. This CDR3 is 16 amino acids long. The germline V gene has CDR1 MNHEY and CDR2 SVGEGT. The CDR3 DNA sequence: TGTGCCAGCAGCCCTTTTGGGCTCCCCAGCACCGGGGAGCTGTTTTTT. This translates into CASSPFGLPSTGELFF.

The rearrangement uses TRBV19 and TRBJ1-5; 11 bases agree with TRBD1. CDR3 size: 16 residues. V lost 1 base, J lost 4 bases, and 3 bases stayed unmatched. The germline CDR1 and CDR2 sequences are LNHDA and SQIVND (reference sequence). CDR3 amino acids: CASSIVGTGGNQPQHF. Here the CDR3 DNA reads TGTGCCAGTAGTATAGTTGGGACAGGGGGAAATCAGCCCCAGCATTTT.

The rearrangement links TRBV30 to TRBJ2-1, with 12 bases aligning to TRBD2. Germline loops: CDR1 GTSNPN, CDR2 SVGIG (reference sequence). CDR3 length equals 15 residues. V lost 6 bases, J lost 2 bases, and 5 bases stayed unmatched. The CDR3 DNA follows: TGTGCCTGTTCTGGACTAGCGGGGACCTACAATGAGCAGTTCTTC. This sequence encodes CACSGLAGTYNEQFF.

The rearrangement uses TRBV4-2 and TRBJ2-3, with a weak D call TRBD1 (6 bases). The ends were cut back, 1 base at V and 5 bases at J, with 7 bases in the middle. The CDR3 has 13 amino acids. Germline assignment: CDR1 LGHNA and CDR2 YNFKEQ. The CDR3 loop reads CASSQVGQDTQYF. Written as DNA, the CDR3 is TGTGCCAGCAGCCAAGTGGGACAAGATACGCAGTATTTT.

This clonotype showed up just a few times. The chain recombines TRBV7-3 with TRBJ2-1; TRBD2 aligns across 7 bases. After removal of 8 bases from V and 9 bases from J, the junction contained 10 bases not matched to a gene. Germline CDR1 and CDR2: SGHTA and FQGTGA. The CDR3 length is 13 residues. CDR3 bases: TGTGCCAGCGGACTAGAGGGGTCCGGTGAGCAGTTCTTC. Translated, it gives CASGLEGSGEQFF.

The J gene is TRBJ2-3, the V gene TRBV12-5, with D hard to call. Germline CDR1 LGHNT, CDR2 FRNRAP. The length of the CDR3 is 17 residues. Trimming removed 1 base from V and 1 base from J, with 15 bases in between. CDR3 DNA: TGTGCTAGTGGTTTGGGATTCGGGTCAAGAGGCACAGATACGCAGTATTTT. Amino acids: CASGLGFGSRGTDTQYF.

The rearrangement joins TRBV27 to TRBJ2-6; TRBD1 might be the D (6 bases). The CDR3 length is 17 residues. Trimming removed 6 bases from V and 2 bases from J, with 17 bases in between. CDR1 and CDR2 from the germline V gene are MNHEY and SMNVEV (reference sequence). The CDR3 sequence: CASRGTHTGTGANVLTF. DNA for the CDR3: TGTGCCAGCAGGGGGACACATACAGGCACTGGGGCCAACGTCCTGACTTTC. The full variable domain, rest sourced from reference TRBV27 and TRBJ2-6, is EAQVTQNPRYLITVTGKKLTVTCSQNMNHEYMSWYRQDPGLGLRQIYYSMNVEVTDKGDVPEGYKVSRKEKRNFPLILESPSPNQTSLYFCASRGTHTGTGANVLTFGAGSRLTVL.

The chain uses TRBV5-1 and TRBJ2-3, with 8 positions matching TRBD2. Germline CDR1 SGHRS, CDR2 YFSETQ. V dropped 5 bases and J dropped 1; count of bases not matched to a gene: 9. CDR3 length: 16 residues. This chain's CDR3 is CASSPIAGRGTDTQYF. The CDR3 DNA follows: TGCGCCAGCAGTCCCATAGCGGGACGGGGCACAGATACGCAGTATTTT.

This clonotype was counted ten times or more. The J gene is TRBJ2-7, the V gene TRBV4-1; D is possibly TRBD1 (5 bases). The germline gives CDR1 MGHRA, CDR2 YSYEKL. CDR3 size: 13 residues. V was pared by 4 bases and J by 2 bases, with 9 bases between. The CDR3 here is CASSPQVTYEQYF. The CDR3 DNA follows: TGCGCCAGCAGCCCACAGGTAACCTACGAGCAGTACTTC.

The chain uses TRBV25-1 and TRBJ1-1; D gene ambiguous. This CDR3 spans 12 amino acids. The V and J ends lost 8 bases and 6 bases respectively, with 13 bases between them. CDR1 and CDR2 from the germline V gene are MGHDK and SYGVNS. The CDR3 loop reads CASGGGASEAFF. The CDR3 nucleotides are TGTGCCAGCGGTGGAGGCGCGTCTGAAGCTTTCTTT.

Only a few counts were recorded for this clonotype. The rearrangement uses TRBV7-6 and TRBJ1-3; no firm D call. The length of the CDR3 is 15 residues. V lost 0 bases, J lost 4 bases, and 10 bases lay in between. Germline-derived CDR1 and CDR2 are SGHVS and FNYEAQ. The CDR3 loop reads CASSLATGGGNTIYF. CDR3 sequence (DNA): TGTGCCAGCAGCTTAGCTACCGGTGGGGGAAACACCATATATTTT.

The chain employs TRBV7-8 and TRBJ2-1, with 8 positions matching TRBD2. This CDR3 region has 19 residues. Trimming removed 0 bases from V and 6 bases from J; junction bases left unmatched: 16. Germline values: CDR1 SGHVS, CDR2 FQNEAQ. Here the CDR3 DNA reads TGTGCCAGCAGCTTAGCGATCGGGGCGGGAGGCACTATTGGCAATGAGCAGTTCTTC. It translates to CASSLAIGAGGTIGNEQFF.

This clonotype showed up many times. This rearrangement joins TRBV7-2 to TRBJ2-5; 10 nucleotides match TRBD1. The CDR3 consists of 16 residues. V was pared by 3 bases and J by 4 bases, with 8 bases of the junction left unmatched. The germline V gene encodes CDR1 SGHTA and CDR2 FQGNSA. CDR3: CASSFEDRGMGETQYF. DNA for the CDR3: TGTGCCAGCAGCTTCGAGGACAGGGGGATGGGAGAGACCCAGTACTTC.

The genes are TRBV29-1 and TRBJ1-2; D is perhaps TRBD1 (5 bases). The CDR3 covers 15 residues. Trimming stripped 2 bases from V and 1 base from J, with 14 bases between. Germline CDR1 reads SQVTM; CDR2 reads ANQGSEA. In nucleotides, the CDR3 is TGCAGCGTTGAACTACCAGGGTCAAATAACTATGGCTACACCTTC. This encodes CSVELPGSNNYGYTF. Supplemented by reference TRBV29-1 and TRBJ1-2, the full variable domain reads SAVISQKPSRDICQRGTSLTIQCQVDSQVTMMFWYRQQPGQSLTLIATANQGSEATYESGFVIDKFPISRPNLTFSTLTVSNMSPEDSSIYLCSVELPGSNNYGYTFGSGTRLTVV.

The V call is TRBV7-2, the J call TRBJ2-3; a weak D match, TRBD1 (5 bases). This CDR3 is 15 amino acids long. V lost 8 bases, J lost 4 bases, and 19 bases lay in between. Germline V gene lookup returns CDR1 SGHTA and CDR2 FQGNSA. For the CDR3, the DNA is TGTGCCAGCCGTGGGGCGGCCGGGCCCCCAGATACGCAGTATTTT. It is translated as CASRGAAGPPDTQYF.

The sample holds a few counts of this clonotype. The gene calls are TRBV5-4 and TRBJ2-4; D may be TRBD2 (5 bases). Trimming took 5 bases from V and 2 from J, leaving 14 bases between them. The CDR3 has 15 amino acids. From germline, CDR1 is SGHNT and CDR2 YYREEE (reference sequence). Here the CDR3 reads CASSWARGTKNIQYF. The CDR3 DNA reads as TGTGCCAGCAGTTGGGCGCGAGGGACCAAAAACATTCAGTACTTC.

This clonotype showed up many times. The chain is built from TRBV7-6 and TRBJ2-5, with 7 bases that match TRBD1. V shed 5 bases and J 7 bases; nucleotides not matched to a gene: 13. The CDR3 runs to 15 residues. Germline-derived CDR1 and CDR2 are SGHVS and FNYEAQ. The CDR3 region has the DNA TGTGCCAGCAGCCGGGACAGACGCTATCTGGGGACCCAGTACTTC. The encoded protein is CASSRDRRYLGTQYF.

This clonotype was counted only a few times. The V call is TRBV12-3 or TRBV12-4, the J call TRBJ2-7, with D possibly being TRBD2 (5 bases). The CDR3 has 19 residues. V was pared by 7 bases and J by 0 bases, with 28 bases between. CDR3 in amino acids: CASTYSRGSLRRSSYEQYV. The CDR3 nucleotides are TGTGCCAGCACCTACTCCCGGGGATCCCTCCGCAGGAGCTCCTACGAGCAGTACGTC.

The chain uses TRBV7-9 and TRBJ2-1; 8 bases match TRBD2. Trimming at V came to 5 bases and at J to 2 bases, leaving 8 bases not matched to a gene. CDR1 SEHNR and CDR2 FQNEAQ come from the germline V gene (reference sequence). The CDR3 loop spans 16 amino acids. The CDR3 bases are TGTGCCAGCAGCCACCAAGCGGGAGCAACCTACAATGAGCAGTTCTTC. Translated: CASSHQAGATYNEQFF.

The chain couples TRBV19 to TRBJ2-6, with D unresolved. CDR3 size: 15 residues. Germline values: CDR1 LNHDA, CDR2 SQIVND (reference sequence). Trimming took off 3 bases at V and 4 bases at J, with 10 bases between the two ends. In nucleotides, the CDR3 is TGTGCCAGTAGTATGATGTGGGCCGGGGCCAACGTCCTGACTTTC. Protein product: CASSMMWAGANVLTF.

The chain joins TRBV10-3 to TRBJ1-1; no reliable D call. Germline lookup yields CDR1 ENHRY and CDR2 SYGVKD. The V end was cut by 9 bases, the J end by 2 bases, with 16 bases between. The length of the CDR3 is 14 residues. CDR3 loop: CAMTPAATNTEAFF. The CDR3 nucleotides are TGTGCCATGACCCCGGCAGCAACTAACACTGAAGCTTTCTTT.

This clonotype was seen many times. This chain uses TRBV12-3 or TRBV12-4 with TRBJ2-7; D perhaps matches TRBD2 (6 bases). There are 15 residues in the CDR3. Trimming left V 2 bases short and J 4 bases short, with 15 bases between. The CDR3 bases are TGTGCCAGCAGTTTAACCGGGAGCGGGTCTTACGAGCAGTACTTC. As protein: CASSLTGSGSYEQYF.

This clonotype came up a few times. This sequence joins TRBV7-9 and TRBJ2-7; 9 bases are a match to TRBD1. With V trimmed by 4 bases and J by 5 bases, 6 bases remained unmatched. The CDR3 is made up of 14 amino acids. In germline, CDR1 is SEHNR, CDR2 FQNEAQ (reference sequence). CDR3 sequence (DNA): TGTGCCAGCAGCTCTGGGACAGGGAACCACGAGCAGTACGTC. Translation gives CASSSGTGNHEQYV.

The gene calls are TRBV14 and TRBJ2-6; D is undetermined. Germline V gene data show CDR1 as SGHDN and CDR2 as FVKESK. Between the trimmed V and J ends, which lost 2 bases and 0 bases, there was a span of 11 bases. CDR3 length: 17 amino acids. CDR3: CASSQMTPSSGANVLTF. The CDR3 bases are TGTGCCAGCAGCCAAATGACACCTTCCTCTGGGGCCAACGTCCTGACTTTC.

The rearrangement joins TRBV4-1 to TRBJ1-4, with 7 bases identical to TRBD1. The length of the CDR3 is 15 residues. Germline CDR1 is MGHRA and CDR2 is YSYEKL. The ends lost 1 base at V and 7 bases at J; junction bases unmatched: 6. The CDR3, as DNA: TGCGCCAGCAGCCAAGGACAGGGTTGGGTTGAAAAACTGTTTTTT. Translating it yields CASSQGQGWVEKLFF.

The sample holds a few counts of this clonotype. The chain joins TRBV14 to TRBJ1-4, with a weak D call TRBD1 (5 bases). Trimming shortened V by 1 base and J by 7 bases, and 10 bases separated the two germline ends. CDR3 length equals 14 residues. Germline lookup yields CDR1 SGHDN and CDR2 FVKESK. The CDR3 DNA reads as TGTGCCAGCAGCCAAGCAGGGTGGGGTGAAAAACTGTTTTTT. It encodes CASSQAGWGEKLFF.

The V call is TRBV12-3 or TRBV12-4, the J call TRBJ1-1; unclear D gene. Trimming took off 6 bases at V and 0 bases at J, with 17 bases between the two ends. The CDR3 runs 16 residues. The CDR3 DNA is TGTGCCAGCAGCCTCCGTGAGCTCGGATTGAACACTGAAGCTTTCTTT. This sequence encodes CASSLRELGLNTEAFF.

This chain joins TRBV4-1 and TRBJ2-1; D uncertain. Trimming took 0 bases from V and 2 from J, leaving 8 bases between them. This CDR3 is built from 15 residues. The germline V gene has CDR1 MGHRA and CDR2 YSYEKL. The DNA for the CDR3 is TGCGCCAGCAGCCAAGATTCGGACGCCTACAATGAGCAGTTCTTC. It specifies CASSQDSDAYNEQFF.

The J gene is TRBJ2-5, the V gene TRBV6-2 or TRBV6-3; 11 bases match TRBD2. Germline-derived CDR1 and CDR2 are MNHEY and SVGEGT. Trimming cost V 2 bases and J 4 bases; bases outside gene matches: 0. The CDR3 loop spans 14 amino acids. CDR3 DNA: TGTGCCAGCAGTTACGGACTAGCGGGAGAGACCCAGTACTTC. It specifies CASSYGLAGETQYF.

This chain uses TRBV6-2 or TRBV6-3 with TRBJ2-2; 10 bases line up with TRBD2. Germline V gives CDR1 MNHEY, CDR2 SVGEGT. The length of the CDR3 is 15 residues. Trimming took 4 bases from V and 5 from J; bases not matched to a gene: 4. The CDR3 nucleotides read TGTGCCAGCAGTTTCCTAGCGGGAGTTACCGGGGAGCTGTTTTTT. Its translation is CASSFLAGVTGELFF.